The rows below give T cell receptor beta chains drawn from one sample of a study of T-cell reconstitution after alpha-beta-depleted transplantation in children. TCRdb analysed the PCR reads with MiXCR anew, one entry per CDR3 protein. The repertoire holds approximately 430,000 distinct CDR3 sequences, 15% to 20% seen once, with less than 30% in the top ten. This specimen was PBMCs, mostly from graft donor cells, taken 360 days after TCRalphabeta/CD19-depleted stem cell transplant. The receptors stem from a boy under three years old who had a stem cell transplant for Wiskott-Aldrich syndrome, so the T cells may come from the graft donor. CDR3s leave out the opening cysteine and the closing phenylalanine or tryptophan. The size entry is marked missing in some rows and otherwise reads once, few, many or a size class.

>11|TRBV6-6|few|TRBJ2-7
ASSYSEGYEQY
>11|TRBV10-2|few|TRBJ1-1
ASGGQGLTEAF
>14|TRBV24-1|NA|TRBJ2-1
ATSDFPSGSYNEQF
>15|TRBV5-1|NA|TRBJ2-5
ASSNREMGTSPFPQY
>12|TRBV29-1|few|TRBJ2-7
SASGLAGAHEQY
>13|TRBV3-1|few|TRBJ2-1
ASSATSSSLREQF
>14|TRBV12-3/TRBV12-4|once|TRBJ1-5
ASSLGTGASNQPQH
>13|TRBV6-5|NA|TRBJ2-7
ASGTRLLWTYEQY
>13|TRBV3-1|NA|TRBJ1-6
ASSLLRQGNSPLH
>15|TRBV3-1|few|TRBJ2-3
ASSPTRPLGIADTQY
>12|TRBV20-1|NA|TRBJ1-2
SARDHRDTYGYT
>13|TRBV7-9|few|TRBJ2-3
ASTPRRLGTDTQY
>12|TRBV2|NA|TRBJ1-1
ASSADRGNTEAF
>10|TRBV12-3/TRBV12-4|NA|TRBJ1-3
ASSPSADTIY
>12|TRBV11-2|few|TRBJ1-5
ASSPYPGVQPQH
>14|TRBV11-2|NA|TRBJ2-5
ASSPRAFEGGETQY
>14|TRBV5-1|NA|TRBJ2-3
ASSLQSGRGTDTQY
>11|TRBV5-1|few|TRBJ2-2
ASSFAEPGELF
>12|TRBV12-3/TRBV12-4|NA|TRBJ1-1
ASRPTGKFREAF
>12|TRBV5-5|NA|TRBJ2-3
ASSLGIFADTQY
>13|TRBV5-1|NA|TRBJ1-3
ASSWSGSSGNTIY
>11|TRBV29-1|many|TRBJ2-3
SVRTSGTDTQY
>12|TRBV20-1|NA|TRBJ2-1
SASRGGSYNEQF
>11|TRBV7-2|NA|TRBJ2-5
ASSSDLAETQY
>13|TRBV5-6|few|TRBJ1-5
ASRYLTGGLQPQH
>11|TRBV5-1|few|TRBJ2-7
ASSVGFSYEQY
>15|TRBV5-1|NA|TRBJ2-5
ASSLEQSPKAQETQY
>11|TRBV29-1|few|TRBJ2-1
SVILRPKNEQF
>10|TRBV10-3|many|TRBJ2-7
AISADRSGQY
>13|TRBV6-5|few|TRBJ2-7
ASSYLAGAAYEQY
>11|TRBV4-1|NA|TRBJ2-1
ASSNRHYNEQF
>13|TRBV7-8|many|TRBJ2-7
ASSHNYGQGREQY
>13|TRBV28|once|TRBJ2-7
ASSSLAGPPYEQY
>13|TRBV5-6|few|TRBJ2-7
ASSLRGSTGSFQY
>13|TRBV28|NA|TRBJ2-3
ASDTGGHSTDTQY
>12|TRBV20-1|NA|TRBJ2-7
SARGSLNPYEQY
>13|TRBV20-1|NA|TRBJ2-1
SASKLAGLYNEQF
>12|TRBV29-1|NA|TRBJ1-2
SVRPGTGSYGYT
>16|TRBV11-2|NA|TRBJ2-1
ASSLFWVPGQGYDEQF
>11|TRBV20-1|few|TRBJ2-5
SATTQPKETQY
>12|TRBV20-1|NA|TRBJ2-3
SAAGGKSTDTQY